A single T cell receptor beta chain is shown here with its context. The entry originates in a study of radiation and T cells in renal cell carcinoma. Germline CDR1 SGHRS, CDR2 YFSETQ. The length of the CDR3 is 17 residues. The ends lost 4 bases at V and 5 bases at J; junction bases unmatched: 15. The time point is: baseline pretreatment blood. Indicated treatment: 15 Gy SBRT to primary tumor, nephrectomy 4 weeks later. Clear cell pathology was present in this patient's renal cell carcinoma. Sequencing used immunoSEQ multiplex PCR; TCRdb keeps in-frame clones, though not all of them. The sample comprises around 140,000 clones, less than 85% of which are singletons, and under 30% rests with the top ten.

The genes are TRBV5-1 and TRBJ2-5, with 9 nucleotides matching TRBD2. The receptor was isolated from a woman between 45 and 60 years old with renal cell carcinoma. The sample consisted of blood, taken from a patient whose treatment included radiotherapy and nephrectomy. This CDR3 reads CASSPWVSSGITETQYF. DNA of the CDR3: TGCGCCAGCAGCCCCTGGGTCTCTAGCGGGATTACGGAGACCCAGTACTTC.